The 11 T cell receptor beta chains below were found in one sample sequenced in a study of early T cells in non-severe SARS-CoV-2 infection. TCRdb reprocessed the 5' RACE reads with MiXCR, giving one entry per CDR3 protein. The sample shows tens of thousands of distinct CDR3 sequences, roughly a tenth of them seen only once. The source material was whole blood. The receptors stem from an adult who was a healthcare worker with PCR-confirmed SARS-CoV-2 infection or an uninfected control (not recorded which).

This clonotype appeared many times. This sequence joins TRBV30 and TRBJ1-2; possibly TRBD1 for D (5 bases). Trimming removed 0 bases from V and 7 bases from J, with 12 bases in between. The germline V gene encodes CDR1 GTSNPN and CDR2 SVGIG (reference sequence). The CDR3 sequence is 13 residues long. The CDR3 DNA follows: TGTGCCTGGAGTGTACAAAGGCAGGGTGGCTACACCTTC. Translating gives CAWSVQRQGGYTF.

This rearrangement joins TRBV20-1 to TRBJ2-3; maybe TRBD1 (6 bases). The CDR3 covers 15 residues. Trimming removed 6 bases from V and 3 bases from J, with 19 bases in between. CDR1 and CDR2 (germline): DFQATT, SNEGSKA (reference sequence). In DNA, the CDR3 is TGCAGTGCACCCCTGGGGGCCGGGACGACAGATACGCAGTATTTT. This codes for CSAPLGAGTTDTQYF.

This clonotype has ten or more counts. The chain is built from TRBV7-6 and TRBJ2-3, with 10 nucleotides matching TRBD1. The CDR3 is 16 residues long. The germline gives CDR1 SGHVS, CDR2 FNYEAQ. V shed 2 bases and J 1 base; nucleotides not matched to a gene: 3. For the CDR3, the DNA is TGTGCCAGCAGCTTAACCGGGACAGGGGGCACAGATACGCAGTATTTT. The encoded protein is CASSLTGTGGTDTQYF.

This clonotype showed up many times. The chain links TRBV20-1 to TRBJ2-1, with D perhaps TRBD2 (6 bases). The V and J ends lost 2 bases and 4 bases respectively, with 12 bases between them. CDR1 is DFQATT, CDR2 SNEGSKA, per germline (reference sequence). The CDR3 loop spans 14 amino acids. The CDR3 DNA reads TGCAGTGCTAGAAGCCTAGCGCGTTACAATGAGCAGTTCTTC. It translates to CSARSLARYNEQFF.

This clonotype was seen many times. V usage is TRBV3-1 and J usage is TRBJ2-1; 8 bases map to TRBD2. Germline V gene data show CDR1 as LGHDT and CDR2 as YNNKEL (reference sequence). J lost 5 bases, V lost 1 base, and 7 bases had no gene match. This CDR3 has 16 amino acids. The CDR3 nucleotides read TGTGCCAGCAGCCAAGTAATCATTAGCGGGAACAATGAGCAGTTCTTC. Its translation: CASSQVIISGNNEQFF.

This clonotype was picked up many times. The CDR3 region has the DNA TGTGCCAGCAGTTCCGGTTCTGAAGCTTTCTTT. Translating gives CASSSGSEAFF. J is TRBJ1-1 and V is TRBV2; D is unresolved. This CDR3 has 11 amino acids. V dropped 5 bases and J dropped 6 bases, with 7 bases sitting between them. Per the germline V gene, CDR1 is SNHLY and CDR2 is FYNNEI.

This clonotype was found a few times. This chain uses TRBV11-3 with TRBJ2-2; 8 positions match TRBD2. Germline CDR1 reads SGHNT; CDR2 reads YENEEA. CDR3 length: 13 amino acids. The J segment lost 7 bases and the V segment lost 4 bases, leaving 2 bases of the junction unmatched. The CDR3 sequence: CASSSSGSGELFF. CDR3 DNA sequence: TGTGCCAGCAGCTCAAGCGGGAGCGGGGAGCTGTTTTTT.

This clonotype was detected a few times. The CDR3 sequence: CASSFWGAEGQPQHF. The CDR3 DNA reads TGTGCCAGCAGCTTTTGGGGGGCTGAGGGACAGCCCCAGCATTTT. This chain uses TRBV5-5 with TRBJ1-5; D possibly corresponds to TRBD1 (6 bases). Trimming took off 2 bases at V and 7 bases at J, with 16 bases between the two ends. CDR1 and CDR2 from the germline V gene are SGHKS and YYEKEE (reference sequence). There are 15 residues in the CDR3. Drawing the rest from reference TRBV5-5 and TRBJ1-5, the complete variable domain is DAGVTQSPTHLIKTRGQQVTLRCSPISGHKSVSWYQQVLGQGPQFIFQYYEKEERGRGNFPDRFSARQFPNYSSELNVNALLLGDSALYLCASSFWGAEGQPQHFGDGTRLSIL.

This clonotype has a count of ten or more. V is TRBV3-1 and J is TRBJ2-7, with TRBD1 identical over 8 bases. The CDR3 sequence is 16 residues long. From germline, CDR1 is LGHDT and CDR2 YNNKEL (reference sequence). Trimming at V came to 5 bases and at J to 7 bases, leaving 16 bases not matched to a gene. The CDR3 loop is CASSIQTGTGSGEQYF. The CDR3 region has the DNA TGTGCCAGCAGCATTCAAACCGGGACAGGATCGGGAGAGCAGTACTTC.

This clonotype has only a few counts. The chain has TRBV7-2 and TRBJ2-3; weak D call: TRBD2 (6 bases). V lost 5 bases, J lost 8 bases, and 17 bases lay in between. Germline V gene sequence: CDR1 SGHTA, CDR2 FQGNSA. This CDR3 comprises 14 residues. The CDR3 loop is CASSQTLGGATQYF. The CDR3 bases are TGTGCCAGCAGCCAAACCCTCGGCGGGGCTACGCAGTATTTT. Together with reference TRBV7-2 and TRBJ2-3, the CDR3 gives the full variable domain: GAGVSQSPSNKVTEKGKDVELRCDPISGHTALYWYRQSLGQGLEFLIYFQGNSAPDKSGLPSDRFSAERTGGSVSTLTIQRTQQEDSAVYLCASSQTLGGATQYFGPGTRLTVL.

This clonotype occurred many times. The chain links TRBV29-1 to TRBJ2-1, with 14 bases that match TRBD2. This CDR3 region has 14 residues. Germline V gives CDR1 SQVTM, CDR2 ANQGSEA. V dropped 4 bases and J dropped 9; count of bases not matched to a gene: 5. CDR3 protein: CSVVGTSGSGEQFF. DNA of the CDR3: TGCAGCGTTGTTGGGACTAGCGGGAGTGGTGAGCAGTTCTTC.